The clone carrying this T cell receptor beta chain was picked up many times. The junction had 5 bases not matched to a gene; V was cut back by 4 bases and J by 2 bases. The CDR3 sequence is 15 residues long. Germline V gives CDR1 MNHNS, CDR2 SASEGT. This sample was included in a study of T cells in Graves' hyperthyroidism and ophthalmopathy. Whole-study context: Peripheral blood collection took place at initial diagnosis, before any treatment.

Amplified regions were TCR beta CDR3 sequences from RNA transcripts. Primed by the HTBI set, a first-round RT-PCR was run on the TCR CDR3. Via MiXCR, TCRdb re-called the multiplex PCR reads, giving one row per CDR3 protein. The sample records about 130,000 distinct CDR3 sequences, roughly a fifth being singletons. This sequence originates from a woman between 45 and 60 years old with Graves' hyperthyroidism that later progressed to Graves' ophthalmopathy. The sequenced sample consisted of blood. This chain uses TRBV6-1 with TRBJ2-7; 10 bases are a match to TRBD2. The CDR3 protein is CASSVGLASTYEQYF. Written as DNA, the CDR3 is TGTGCCAGCAGTGTGGGACTAGCGTCAACCTACGAGCAGTACTTC.